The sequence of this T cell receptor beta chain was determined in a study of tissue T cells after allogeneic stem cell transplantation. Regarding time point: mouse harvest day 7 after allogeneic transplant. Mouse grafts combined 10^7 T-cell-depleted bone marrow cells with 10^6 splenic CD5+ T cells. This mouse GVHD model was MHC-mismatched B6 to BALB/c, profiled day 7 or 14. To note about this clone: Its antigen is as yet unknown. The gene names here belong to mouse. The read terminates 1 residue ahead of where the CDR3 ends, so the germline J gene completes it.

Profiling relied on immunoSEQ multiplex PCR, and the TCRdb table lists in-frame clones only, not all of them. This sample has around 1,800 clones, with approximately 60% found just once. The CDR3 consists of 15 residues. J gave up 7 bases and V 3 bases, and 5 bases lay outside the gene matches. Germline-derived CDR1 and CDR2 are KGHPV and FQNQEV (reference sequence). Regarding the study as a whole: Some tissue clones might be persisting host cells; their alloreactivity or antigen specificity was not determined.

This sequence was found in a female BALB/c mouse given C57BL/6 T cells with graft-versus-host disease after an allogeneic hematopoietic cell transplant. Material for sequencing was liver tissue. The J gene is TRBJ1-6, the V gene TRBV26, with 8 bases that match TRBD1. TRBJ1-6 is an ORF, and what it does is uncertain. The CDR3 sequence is CASSLTGGGNSPLYF. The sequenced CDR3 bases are TGTGCCAGCAGTCTAACAGGGGGAGGGAATTCGCCCCTCTAC.